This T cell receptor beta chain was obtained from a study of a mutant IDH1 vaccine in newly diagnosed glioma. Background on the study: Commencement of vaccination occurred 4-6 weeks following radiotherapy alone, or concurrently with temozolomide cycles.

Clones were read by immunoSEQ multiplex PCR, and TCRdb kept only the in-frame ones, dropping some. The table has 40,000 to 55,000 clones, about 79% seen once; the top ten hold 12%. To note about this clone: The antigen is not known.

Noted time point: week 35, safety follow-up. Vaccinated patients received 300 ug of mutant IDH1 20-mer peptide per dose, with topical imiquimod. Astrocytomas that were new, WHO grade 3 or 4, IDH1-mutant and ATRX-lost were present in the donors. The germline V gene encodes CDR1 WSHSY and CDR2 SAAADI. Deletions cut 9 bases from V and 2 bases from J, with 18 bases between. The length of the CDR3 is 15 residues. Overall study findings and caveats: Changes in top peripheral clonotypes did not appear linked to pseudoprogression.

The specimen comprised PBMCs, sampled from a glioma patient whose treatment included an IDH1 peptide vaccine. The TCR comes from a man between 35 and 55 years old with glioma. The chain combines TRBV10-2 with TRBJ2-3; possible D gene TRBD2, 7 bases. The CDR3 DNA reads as TGCGCCAGTCAACGGGGGCGGGGGAACACAGATACGCAGTATTTT. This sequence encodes CASQRGRGNTDTQYF.